The following is a T cell receptor beta chain sequence with its context. The antigen is unknown. The table came from immunoSEQ multiplex PCR; TCRdb's copy has only in-frame clones and leaves some out. Of roughly 26,000 clones detected, over 70% appear once; the ten largest clones hold roughly 10%. Trimming pared 3 bases from V and 6 bases from J, leaving 14 bases between. The CDR3 totals 15 residues. Per the germline V gene, CDR1 is PRHDT and CDR2 is FYEKMQ (reference sequence). The data were obtained in a study of T cells in localized non-small cell lung cancer. Points from the study as a whole: Uninvolved adjacent lung showed higher T cell clonality than tumor. Because researchers sequenced only one region of the tumor, heterogeneity is still possible. A median of about 52 clones ranked among the top 100 in tumor appeared in adjacent lung.

The chain couples TRBV13 to TRBJ2-2, with D possibly called TRBD1 or TRBD2 (6 bases each). Sequencing was performed on peripheral blood, taken before any cancer treatment. This sequence was found in a man between 40 and 70 years old with stage III squamous cell lung carcinoma. The CDR3 loop reads CASSFRRGAAGELFF. CDR3 sequence (DNA): TGTGCCAGCAGCTTTCGGAGGGGGGCCGCCGGGGAGCTGTTTTTT.